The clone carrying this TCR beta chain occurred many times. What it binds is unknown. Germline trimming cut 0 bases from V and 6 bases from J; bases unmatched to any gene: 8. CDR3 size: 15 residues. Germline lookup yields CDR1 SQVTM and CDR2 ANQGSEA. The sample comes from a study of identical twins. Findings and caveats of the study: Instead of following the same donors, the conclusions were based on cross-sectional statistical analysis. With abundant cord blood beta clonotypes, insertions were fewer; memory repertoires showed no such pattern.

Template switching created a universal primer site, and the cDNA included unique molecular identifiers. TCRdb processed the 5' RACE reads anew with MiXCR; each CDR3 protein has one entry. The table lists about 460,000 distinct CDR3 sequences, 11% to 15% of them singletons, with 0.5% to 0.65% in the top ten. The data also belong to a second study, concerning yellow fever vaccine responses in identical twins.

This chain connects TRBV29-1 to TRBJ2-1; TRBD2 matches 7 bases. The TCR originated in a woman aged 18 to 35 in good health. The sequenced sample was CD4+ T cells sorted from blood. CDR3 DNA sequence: TGCAGCGTTGAAGATCGGGCTAGCGGTACCAATGAGCAGTTCTTC. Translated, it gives CSVEDRASGTNEQFF.